The rows below give T cell receptor beta chains drawn from one sample of a study of cytotoxic CD8 clonotypes in ibrutinib-treated CLL. Assay: immunoSEQ multiplex PCR; the TCRdb copy retains only in-frame clones and omits some. Here the sample spans 130,000 to 150,000 clones, roughly 83% being singletons. The source material was PBMCs, sampled after 12 months of ibrutinib treatment. Source of these receptors: a human donor with chronic lymphocytic leukemia. CDR3s include the opening cysteine and the closing phenylalanine or tryptophan. Fields, in order: D gene, V gene, J gene, CDR3 protein. The D gene is left open where the match is weak.

>TRBD2|TRBV5-1|TRBJ2-7
CASSLDLAGATGQYF
>-|TRBV18|TRBJ2-7
CASHPSRVSYEQYF
>-|TRBV6-1|TRBJ2-7
CASSSAISYEQYF
>-|TRBV4-1|TRBJ2-7
CASSQSAPYEQYF
>-|TRBV19|TRBJ1-2
CASSIGRPNYGYTF
>TRBD1|TRBV5-1|TRBJ2-7
CASSLAPRGTGPYEQYF
>TRBD2|TRBV11-2|TRBJ2-5
CASSLGAGSLQETQYF
>TRBD1|TRBV10-3|TRBJ1-2
CAIRGTGGTYGYTF
>-|TRBV15|TRBJ1-4
CATSRDRGGEKLFF
>-|TRBV4-2|TRBJ2-3
CASSQVLYSASTDTQYF
>-|TRBV4-1|TRBJ2-1
CASSQSPDRSYNEQFF
>TRBD2|TRBV4-1|TRBJ2-7
CASSLEGGSYEQYF
>TRBD1|TRBV6-5|TRBJ2-7
CASSWTGAEEQYF
>-|TRBV5-8|TRBJ2-7
CASSLGDGPSYEQYF
>-|TRBV18|TRBJ2-5
CASSPTGGGETQYF
>-|TRBV2|TRBJ2-3
CASSERQSTDTQYF
>TRBD1|TRBV30|TRBJ1-5
CAWGTVYSNQPQHF
>-|TRBV19|TRBJ1-5
CASGGPNQPQHF
>TRBD2|TRBV5-1|TRBJ2-1
CASTGGLARNEQFF
>-|TRBV6-1|TRBJ1-1
CASRTQWEAFF
>TRBD2|TRBV27|TRBJ2-3
CASSLRTSGRTDTQYF
>-|TRBV5-1|TRBJ1-2
CASSLGMGTYGYTF
>TRBD1|TRBV19|TRBJ1-1
CASTPTGSATEAFF
>-|TRBV28|TRBJ1-5
CASSTDIYSNQPQHF
>TRBD2|TRBV7-8|TRBJ2-3
CASSLGLRGGTDTQYF
>TRBD2|TRBV5-6|TRBJ2-5
CASSRTSGRRETQYF
>-|TRBV12-5|TRBJ2-6
CASGLTPTGANVLTF
>-|TRBV19|TRBJ1-5
CASSKGQPNQPQHF
>-|TRBV5-1|TRBJ1-1
CASSLMGANTEAFF
>-|TRBV7-3|TRBJ2-1
CASSFGGTVNEQFF